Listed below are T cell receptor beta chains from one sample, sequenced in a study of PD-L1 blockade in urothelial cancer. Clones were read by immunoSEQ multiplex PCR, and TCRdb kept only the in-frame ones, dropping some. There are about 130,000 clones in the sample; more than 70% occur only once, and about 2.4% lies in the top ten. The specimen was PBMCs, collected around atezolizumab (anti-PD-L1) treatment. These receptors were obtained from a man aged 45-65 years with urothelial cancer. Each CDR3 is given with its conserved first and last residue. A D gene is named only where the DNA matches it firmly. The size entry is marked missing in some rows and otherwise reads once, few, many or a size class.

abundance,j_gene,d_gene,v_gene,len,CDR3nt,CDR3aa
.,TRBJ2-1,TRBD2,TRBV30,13,TGTGCAAGCGGGGGCTCCCCTACCCATGAGCAGTTCTTC,CASGGSPTHEQFF
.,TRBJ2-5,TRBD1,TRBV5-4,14,TGTGCCAGCAGCTCCAGGGGGTACCAAGAGACCCAGTACTTC,CASSSRGYQETQYF
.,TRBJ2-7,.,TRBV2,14,TGTGCCAGCAGGTTTAGAGACAGCTCCTACGAGCAGTACTTC,CASRFRDSSYEQYF
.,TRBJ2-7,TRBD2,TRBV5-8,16,TGTGCCAGCAGCGCAGGGACGGGGGGGGTTTTACACGAGCAGTACTTC,CASSAGTGGVLHEQYF
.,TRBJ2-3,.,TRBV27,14,TGTGCCAGCAGTCCGGACTTGGGCACAGATACGCAGTATTTT,CASSPDLGTDTQYF
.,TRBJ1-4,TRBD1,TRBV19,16,TGTGCCAGTAGGGACAGGGGCCGAGCGGCTAATGAAAAACTGTTTTTT,CASRDRGRAANEKLFF
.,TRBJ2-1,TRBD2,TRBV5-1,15,TGCGCCAGCAGCTTGTACGGGACTAGTATCCATGAGCAGTTCTTC,CASSLYGTSIHEQFF
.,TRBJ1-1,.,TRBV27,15,TGTGCCAGCAGCCGTGTCGGGGGGGGAGGCACTGAAGCTTTCTTT,CASSRVGGGGTEAFF
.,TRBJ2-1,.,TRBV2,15,TGTGCCAGCAATCCCGAAGTTGAGACCTACAATGAGCAGTTCTTC,CASNPEVETYNEQFF
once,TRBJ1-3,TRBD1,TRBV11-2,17,TGTGCCAGCAGCCGAGAGTGGGGGGACAGGTGGAGTAGCACCATATATTTT,CASSREWGDRWSSTIYF
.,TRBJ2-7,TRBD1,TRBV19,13,TGTGCCAGTAGTATCCGTAAAGACAGGGATCAGTACTTC,CASSIRKDRDQYF
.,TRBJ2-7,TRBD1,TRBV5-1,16,TGCGCCAGCTCTCGACGACAGACAGGGGAAACCTACGAGCAGTACTTC,CASSRRQTGETYEQYF
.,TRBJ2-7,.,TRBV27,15,TGTGCCAGCAGTCTTGCCGGGACTGCCCCCTACGAGCAGTACTTC,CASSLAGTAPYEQYF
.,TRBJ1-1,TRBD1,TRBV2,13,TGTGCCACTGCGACAGGGTGGAACACTGAAGCTTTCTTT,CATATGWNTEAFF
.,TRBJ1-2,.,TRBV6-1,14,TGTGCCAGCAGAACTCAGGGGACGGCGGATGGCTACACCTTC,CASRTQGTADGYTF
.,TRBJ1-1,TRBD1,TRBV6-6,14,TGTGCCAGCAGACAGGGACAGGGGAACACTGAAGCTTTCTTT,CASRQGQGNTEAFF
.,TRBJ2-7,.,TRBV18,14,TGTGCCAGCTCACCTCTGCAGGGGCAATACGAGCAGTACTTC,CASSPLQGQYEQYF
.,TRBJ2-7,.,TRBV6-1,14,TGTGCCAGCAGTGATAGTGTGAGATCCTACGAGCAGTACTTC,CASSDSVRSYEQYF
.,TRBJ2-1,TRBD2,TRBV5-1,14,TGCGCCAGCAGCGCTAGCGGCTCCTACAATGAGCAGTTCTTC,CASSASGSYNEQFF
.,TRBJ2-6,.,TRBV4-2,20,TGTGCCAGCAGCCAAGAGTACCAGGGCGGATCAAGCTCTGGGGCCAACGTCCTGACTTTC,CASSQEYQGGSSSGANVLTF
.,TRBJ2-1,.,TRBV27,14,TGTGCCAGCAGTTTAGGGCGGGGGCATAGTGAGCAGTTCTTC,CASSLGRGHSEQFF
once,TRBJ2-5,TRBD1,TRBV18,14,TGTGCCAGCTCACTAGACAGGGCGGCAGAGACCCAGTACTTC,CASSLDRAAETQYF
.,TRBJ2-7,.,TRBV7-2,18,TGTGCCAGCAGCTTAGGGCCCCGGGGAGCGGGTGTTACCTACGAGCAGTACTTC,CASSLGPRGAGVTYEQYF
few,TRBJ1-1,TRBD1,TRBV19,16,TGTGCCAGTACCCGACAGGGGACTAACGTGAACACTGAAGCTTTCTTT,CASTRQGTNVNTEAFF
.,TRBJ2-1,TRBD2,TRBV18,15,TGTGCCAGCTCACCACCGAATAGCGGGAGTGATGAGCAGTTCTTC,CASSPPNSGSDEQFF
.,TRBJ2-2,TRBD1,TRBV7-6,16,TGTGCCAGCAGCTCCCAGGCGACAGGGACGGCCGGGGAGCTGTTTTTT,CASSSQATGTAGELFF
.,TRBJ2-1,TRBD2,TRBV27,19,TGTGCCAGCAGTTTATCGGGGTCGGGTAGCGGGATTGGGTACAATGAGCAGTTCTTC,CASSLSGSGSGIGYNEQFF
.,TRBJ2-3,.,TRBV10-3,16,TGTGCCATCAGCACCTTGGCTAGCGCCAGCACAGATACGCAGTATTTT,CAISTLASASTDTQYF
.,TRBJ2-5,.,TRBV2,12,TGTGCCAGCAGTGAAAGGGGGGAGACCCAGTACTTC,CASSERGETQYF
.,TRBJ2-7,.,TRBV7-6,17,TGTGCCAGCAGCTCACCTTTTTTCGGGACGACAGGCTACGAGCAGTACTTC,CASSSPFFGTTGYEQYF